The present T cell receptor (beta chain) was sequenced within a study of Graves' ophthalmopathy and Graves' hyperthyroidism. V was cut by 5 bases and J by 6 bases, with 14 bases left in between. This CDR3 spans 13 amino acids. Amplified material comprised TCR beta CDR3 regions derived from RNA transcripts. HTBI primers primed a first-round RT-PCR, and a second-round multiplex PCR followed. TCRdb independently ran MiXCR on the multiplex PCR reads; one entry per CDR3 protein. The sample has over a million distinct CDR3 sequences, less than 45% seen once. This sequence was found in an adult man with Graves' hyperthyroidism. This chain uses TRBV12-3 or TRBV12-4 with TRBJ2-7; either TRBD1 or TRBD2 may supply D (5 bases each). The sample consisted of peripheral blood or thyroid tissue (not recorded which). CDR3 protein: CASSPGTTTEQYF. CDR3 nucleotides: TGTGCCAGCAGTCCCGGGACGACAACCGAGCAGTACTTC.